Listed here are 31 T cell receptor beta chains from one sample, sequenced in a study of blood T cell repertoires in COVID-19. Data came from immunoSEQ multiplex PCR; TCRdb stores just in-frame clones and leaves some out. The table lists roughly 84,000 clones, approximately 75% of them singletons. Sequenced input: peripheral blood. The receptors here all came from a woman aged 45-60 years with acute or convalescent COVID-19.

This clone has a handful of counts. The chain combines TRBV6-5 with TRBJ1-6; TRBD1 matches 9 bases. In germline, CDR1 is MNHEY, CDR2 SVGAGI. CDR3 length: 16 amino acids. The junction had 6 bases not matched to a gene; V was cut back by 2 bases and J by 7 bases. CDR3 in amino acids: CASSYPRTGVNSPLHF. The CDR3 bases are TGTGCCAGCAGTTACCCCCGGACAGGGGTAAATTCACCCCTCCACTTT.

This clone has only a few counts. The chain uses TRBV30 and TRBJ1-1, with 9 bases identical to TRBD1. The CDR3 covers 14 residues. J lost 10 bases, V lost 0 bases, and 9 bases had no gene match. Germline CDR1 is GTSNPN and CDR2 is SVGIG (reference sequence). The CDR3 here is CAWSVGTGRKGAFF. For the CDR3, the DNA is TGTGCCTGGAGTGTCGGGACAGGGCGCAAGGGAGCTTTCTTT. Full variable domain (remainder filled in from reference TRBV30 and TRBJ1-1): SQTIHQWPATLVQPVGSPLSLECTVEGTSNPNLYWYRQAAGRGLQLLFYSVGIGQISSEVPQNLSASRPQDRQFILSSKKLLLSDSGFYLCAWSVGTGRKGAFFGQGTRLTVV.

This clone turned up a few times. This chain joins TRBV6-5 and TRBJ1-1; D is ambiguous. The CDR3 contains 13 residues. With 6 bases removed from V and 3 bases from J, the gap between germline ends came to 11 bases. CDR1 and CDR2 from the germline V gene are MNHEY and SVGAGI. The CDR3 loop is CASRPRRDTEAFF. CDR3 sequence (DNA): TGTGCCAGCAGGCCCCGTCGGGACACTGAAGCTTTCTTT.

The chain carries TRBV7-9 and TRBJ2-2, with D unresolved. The germline gives CDR1 SEHNR, CDR2 FQNEAQ (reference sequence). V lost 3 bases, J lost 6 bases, and 5 bases lay in between. The CDR3 contains 12 residues. Written as DNA, the CDR3 is TGTGCCAGCAGCTTTTATGCCGGGGAGCTGTTTTTT. Residues: CASSFYAGELFF.

The rearrangement joins TRBV28 to TRBJ1-2; D is perhaps TRBD1 (5 bases). The germline gives CDR1 MDHEN, CDR2 SYDVKM. This CDR3 contains 15 residues. V was trimmed by 3 bases and J by 1 base, leaving 12 bases between them. This CDR3 reads CASSFYRGINYGYTF. The CDR3 bases are TGTGCCAGCAGTTTTTATAGGGGAATTAACTATGGCTACACCTTC.

The chain has TRBV2 and TRBJ1-2; D might be TRBD1 (6 bases). The CDR3 is 15 amino acids. V lost 8 bases and J 4 bases, leaving 20 bases between the germline ends. CDR1 SNHLY and CDR2 FYNNEI come from the germline V gene. The CDR3 DNA reads TGTGCCAGCGGCCGCGGTTGGGGGGGCGGCTATGGCTACACCTTC. This gives the protein CASGRGWGGGYGYTF.

The rearrangement links TRBV7-7 to TRBJ2-7, with 9 bases matching TRBD1. The germline V gene encodes CDR1 SSHAT and CDR2 FNYEAQ (reference sequence). There are 13 residues in the CDR3. V trimming: 5 bases; J trimming: 4 bases; junction bases outside the gene matches: 3. The DNA of the CDR3 is TGTGCCAGCAGCACAGACAGGGGGTACGAGCAGTACTTC. This codes for CASSTDRGYEQYF.

V gene TRBV18 combines with J gene TRBJ2-7; 8 bases line up with TRBD2. The CDR3 loop spans 16 amino acids. The trim removed 6 bases at V and 2 bases at J, leaving 12 bases unmatched. The V gene's germline CDR1 is KGHSH and CDR2 LQKENI. CDR3: CASSPGRAGVTYEQYF. DNA of the CDR3: TGTGCCAGCTCCCCCGGACGAGCGGGGGTGACCTACGAGCAGTACTTC.

In DNA form, the CDR3 reads TGTGCCAGCAGTGACGGTAGCTCCTACAATGAGCAGTTCTTC. Translating it yields CASSDGSSYNEQFF. The J gene is TRBJ2-1, the V gene TRBV6-4; D uncertain. The CDR3 loop spans 14 amino acids. Trimming removed 2 bases at V and 0 bases at J, with 5 bases between. Germline CDR1 MRHNA, CDR2 SNTAGT.

The genes are TRBV5-6 and TRBJ2-4; TRBD2 aligns across 7 bases. The CDR3 runs 16 residues. Germline trimming cut 5 bases from V and 4 bases from J; bases unmatched to any gene: 12. Looked up from germline, CDR1 is SGHDT and CDR2 is YYEEEE. Written as DNA, the CDR3 is TGTGCCAGCAGTACGCCTAGCGGAGATGTAAAAAACATTCAGTACTTC. Its protein is CASSTPSGDVKNIQYF.

V and J are TRBV6-5 and TRBJ1-2, with D perhaps matching TRBD1 (6 bases). There are 13 residues in the CDR3. Trimming removed 4 bases at V and 6 bases at J, with 12 bases between. CDR1 is MNHEY and CDR2 is SVGAGI in the germline V gene. DNA of the CDR3: TGTGCCAGCAGTTCAAGGGGGAAAGATGGCTACACCTTC. Translated, it gives CASSSRGKDGYTF.

CDR3 loop: CASSLMGIGVTGELFF. The DNA of the CDR3 is TGTGCCAGCAGCTTAATGGGAATCGGGGTCACCGGGGAGCTGTTTTTT. V and J are TRBV13 and TRBJ2-2; D possibly corresponds to TRBD2 (5 bases). V was trimmed by 2 bases and J by 4 bases, leaving 14 bases between them. CDR1 and CDR2 from the germline V gene are PRHDT and FYEKMQ (reference sequence). The CDR3 covers 16 residues.

The CDR3 DNA sequence: TGTGCCAGCAGGGGAGAGTCCCAAGAGACCCAGTACTTC. Amino acid sequence: CASRGESQETQYF. This chain uses TRBV13 with TRBJ2-5, with D perhaps matching TRBD2 (5 bases). V gave up 6 bases and J gave up 1 base, with 9 bases separating them. CDR1 PRHDT and CDR2 FYEKMQ come from the germline V gene (reference sequence). This CDR3 has 13 amino acids.

The chain joins TRBV7-8 to TRBJ2-3, with TRBD1 identical over 9 bases. In germline, CDR1 is SGHVS, CDR2 FQNEAQ. With 2 bases clipped from V and 7 bases from J, the junction kept 10 bases outside the gene matches. The CDR3 runs to 16 residues. Written as DNA, the CDR3 is TGTGCCAGCAGCTTACCCCGGGACAGGGCGAAGTATACGCAGTATTTT. The encoded protein is CASSLPRDRAKYTQYF. The full variable domain, in which reference TRBV7-8 and TRBJ2-3 provide the parts outside the CDR3, is GAGVSQSPRYKVAKRGQDVALRCDPISGHVSLFWYQQALGQGPEFLTYFQNEAQLDKSGLPSDRFFAERPEGSVSTLKIQRTQQEDSAVYLCASSLPRDRAKYTQYFGPGTRLTVL.

V is TRBV6-2 or TRBV6-3 and J is TRBJ1-4; D call uncertain. V lost 4 bases and J lost 8, with 17 bases in between. CDR1 and CDR2 from the germline V gene are MNHEY and SVGEGT. The CDR3 sequence is 15 residues long. As DNA, the CDR3 is TGTGCCAGCAGTTTCGACTCAGCCCGACGCGAAAAACTGTTTTTT. Its protein is CASSFDSARREKLFF.

The V and J genes are TRBV30 and TRBJ1-5; D is unclear. The germline CDR1 and CDR2 sequences are GTSNPN and SVGIG (reference sequence). V gave up 0 bases and J gave up 5 bases, with 11 bases separating them. This CDR3 has 14 residues. This CDR3 reads CAWSVGGGDQPQHF. In DNA form, the CDR3 reads TGTGCCTGGAGTGTGGGTGGAGGCGATCAGCCCCAGCATTTT.

The chain has TRBV3-1 (or the pseudogene TRBV3-2) and TRBJ1-3, with D uncertain. Germline CDR1 and CDR2: LGHDT and YNNKEL (reference sequence). The ends were cut back, 1 base at V and 8 bases at J, with 9 bases in the middle. The CDR3 loop spans 13 amino acids. This chain's CDR3 is CASSQGAGDTIYF. As DNA, the CDR3 is TGTGCCAGCAGCCAAGGAGCCGGGGACACCATATATTTT.

This clone has only one observation. This chain uses TRBV28 with TRBJ1-1, with TRBD1 matching 10 bases. There are 16 residues in the CDR3. From germline, CDR1 is MDHEN and CDR2 SYDVKM. The V segment lost 6 bases and the J segment 1 base; nucleotides outside the gene matches: 8. The CDR3 DNA reads as TGTGCCAGCAGGCTGACTCGACAGGGGGCGAACACTGAAGCTTTCTTT. It translates to CASRLTRQGANTEAFF.

The V and J genes are TRBV19 and TRBJ1-4; TRBD1 matches at 7 bases. Unmatched junction bases numbered 0, after V lost 3 bases and J lost 8 bases. The CDR3 length is 12 residues. CDR1 is LNHDA and CDR2 is SQIVND in the germline V gene (reference sequence). CDR3 amino acids: CASSMDREKLFF. As DNA, the CDR3 is TGTGCCAGTAGTATGGACAGGGAAAAACTGTTTTTT.

DNA for the CDR3: TGTGCCAGCAGTTCCAGGAACACTGAAGCTTTCTTT. Its protein product is CASSSRNTEAFF. The chain combines TRBV12-3 or TRBV12-4 with TRBJ1-1; D uncertain. The CDR3 totals 12 residues. V shed 4 bases and J shed 1 base, with 4 bases lying between them.

The chain links TRBV2 to TRBJ2-5; 7 nucleotides line up with TRBD2. The CDR3 has 15 residues. The V gene end was trimmed by 5 bases and the J gene end by 5 bases; junction bases not matched to a gene: 11. Per the germline V gene, CDR1 is SNHLY and CDR2 is FYNNEI. In nucleotides, the CDR3 is TGTGCCAGCAGTCGTTTCAGCGGGGCTGGGGAGACCCAGTACTTC. This codes for CASSRFSGAGETQYF.

The chain combines TRBV27 with TRBJ2-1; the match to TRBD1 covers 8 bases. In germline, CDR1 is MNHEY, CDR2 SMNVEV (reference sequence). The junction had 6 bases not matched to a gene; V was cut back by 0 bases and J by 5 bases. This CDR3 region has 16 residues. CDR3 sequence (DNA): TGTGCCAGCAGTTTATCCCGGACAGGGAGTCACAATGAGCAGTTCTTC. Translation gives CASSLSRTGSHNEQFF.

This sequence joins TRBV4-3 and TRBJ1-2, with 10 bases lining up with TRBD1. CDR3 length: 15 amino acids. CDR1 is LGHNA and CDR2 is YSLEER in the germline V gene. The V and J ends lost 5 bases and 0 bases, in that order; junction bases with no gene match: 3. The CDR3 coding sequence is TGCGCCAGCAGCATAGGGACAGGGGCTAACTATGGCTACACCTTC. Protein sequence: CASSIGTGANYGYTF.

The J gene is TRBJ2-5, the V gene TRBV2; D remains ambiguous. CDR1 is SNHLY and CDR2 is FYNNEI in the germline V gene. Deletions cut 10 bases from V and 0 bases from J, with 12 bases between. CDR3 length: 13 residues. The DNA for the CDR3 is TGTGCCACCCTTTATCTCGACCAAGAGACCCAGTACTTC. As protein: CATLYLDQETQYF. The full variable domain, completed using reference TRBV2 and TRBJ2-5, is EPEVTQTPSHQVTQMGQEVILRCVPISNHLYFYWYRQILGQKVEFLVSFYNNEISEKSEIFDDQFSVERPDGSNFTLKIRSTKLEDSAMYFCATLYLDQETQYFGPGTRLLVL.

With regard to this clone: The same CDR3 also results from other DNA sequences found in this sample. The J gene is TRBJ1-1, the V gene TRBV9, with unresolved D. Germline V lookup: CDR1 SGDLS, CDR2 YYNGEE. Between the trimmed V and J ends, which lost 2 bases and 0 bases, there was a span of 11 bases. The CDR3 contains 15 residues. CDR3 DNA: TGTGCCAGCAGCGTCGGTGGAGGACTGAACACTGAAGCTTTCTTT. It is translated as CASSVGGGLNTEAFF.

The V and J genes are TRBV6-5 and TRBJ2-7; 11 positions match TRBD1. The V gene end was trimmed by 2 bases and the J gene end by 6 bases; junction bases not matched to a gene: 6. In germline, CDR1 is MNHEY, CDR2 SVGAGI. The CDR3 length is 15 residues. CDR3 protein: CASSYAGQGGLEQYF. CDR3 coding DNA: TGTGCCAGCAGTTACGCGGGACAGGGGGGGCTCGAGCAGTACTTC.

In nucleotides, the CDR3 is TGTGCCAGTAAGATCCAAGGGGGGGTCAGCAATCAGCCCCAGCATTTT. Protein product: CASKIQGGVSNQPQHF. This chain links TRBV19 with TRBJ1-5, with D perhaps matching TRBD1 (6 bases). The germline V gene encodes CDR1 LNHDA and CDR2 SQIVND (reference sequence). This CDR3 contains 16 residues. V was cut by 7 bases and J by 1 base, with 17 bases left in between.

The V and J genes are TRBV14 and TRBJ1-4, with D tentatively TRBD1 (5 bases). The CDR3 is 15 residues long. Trimming stripped 1 base from V and 8 bases from J, with 14 bases between. The germline gives CDR1 SGHDN, CDR2 FVKESK. CDR3 protein: CASSQGGLLDEKLFF. CDR3 in DNA: TGTGCCAGCAGCCAAGGGGGACTACTGGACGAAAAACTGTTTTTT.

The gene calls are TRBV28 and TRBJ1-5; weak D call: TRBD1 (5 bases). Germline CDR1 is MDHEN and CDR2 is SYDVKM. This CDR3 is 15 amino acids long. V was clipped by 3 bases and J by 0 bases, with 9 bases between them. The CDR3 DNA is TGTGCCAGCAGTTTCAGGGCTAATAGCAATCAGCCCCAGCATTTT. Translating it yields CASSFRANSNQPQHF.

This chain links TRBV6-1 with TRBJ1-4, with D unresolved. The CDR3 runs to 14 residues. Trimming took off 2 bases at V and 7 bases at J, with 11 bases between the two ends. The germline gives CDR1 MNHNS, CDR2 SASEGT. In nucleotides, the CDR3 is TGTGCCAGCAGTGAATCCCGCGGGGTTGAAAAACTGTTTTTT. Translating gives CASSESRGVEKLFF.

This clone was observed once. Other DNA variants within this sample encode the same CDR3. V is TRBV7-9 and J is TRBJ1-2; D is unclear. Germline CDR1 and CDR2: SEHNR and FQNEAQ (reference sequence). Trimming removed 1 base at V and 4 bases at J, with 7 bases between. CDR3 length: 13 residues. CDR3 region: CASSLEGGYGYTF. The CDR3 DNA reads as TGTGCCAGCAGCTTAGAAGGCGGCTATGGCTACACCTTC.